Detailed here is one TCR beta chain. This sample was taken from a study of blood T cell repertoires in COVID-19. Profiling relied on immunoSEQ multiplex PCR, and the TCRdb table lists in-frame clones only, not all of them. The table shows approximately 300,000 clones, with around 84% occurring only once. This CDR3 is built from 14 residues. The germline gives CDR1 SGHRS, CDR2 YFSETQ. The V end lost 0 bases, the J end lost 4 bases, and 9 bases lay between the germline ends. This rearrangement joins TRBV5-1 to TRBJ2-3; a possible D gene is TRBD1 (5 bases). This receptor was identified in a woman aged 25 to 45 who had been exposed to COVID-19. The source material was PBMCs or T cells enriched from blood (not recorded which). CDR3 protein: CASSLVQGPDTQYF. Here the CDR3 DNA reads TGCGCCAGCAGCTTGGTTCAGGGTCCAGATACGCAGTATTTT.